One sample yielded the 19 T cell receptor beta chains listed below, sequenced in a study of T-cell reconstitution after alpha-beta-depleted transplantation in children. The TCRbeta library was prepared with unique molecular identifiers. TCRdb fed the PCR reads into MiXCR, producing one record per CDR3 protein. The sample includes 800,000 to 1,000,000 distinct CDR3 sequences, about 29% of them seen just once. The material sequenced was PBMCs, mostly from graft donor cells, taken 360 days after TCRalphabeta/CD19-depleted stem cell transplant. These receptors were taken from a boy younger than two who had a stem cell transplant for SCID, so the T cells may come from the graft donor.

J is TRBJ2-7 and V is TRBV12-3 or TRBV12-4; 9 nucleotides align to TRBD1. The CDR3 runs to 16 residues. V lost 5 bases, J lost 3 bases, and 11 bases stayed unmatched. The CDR3 DNA follows: TGTGCCAGCAGTACAGAAACCGGGACAGGGAGCTACGAGCAGTACTTC. This gives the protein CASSTETGTGSYEQYF.

This clonotype turned up a few times. The chain uses TRBV25-1 and TRBJ2-7, with 10 bases matching TRBD1. CDR3 size: 15 residues. Germline V CDR1 and CDR2: MGHDK, SYGVNS. V lost 4 bases to trimming and J lost 4 bases; unmatched junction nucleotides: 7. The CDR3 nucleotides are TGTGCCAGCAGTGGAACCGGGACAGGGGAGTACGAGCAGTACTTC. Amino acids: CASSGTGTGEYEQYF.

This sequence joins TRBV29-1 and TRBJ1-1; D uncertain. Trimming stripped 7 bases from V and 8 bases from J, with 17 bases between. The CDR3 is 12 residues long. Germline V gives CDR1 SQVTM, CDR2 ANQGSEA. For the CDR3, the DNA is TGCAGCGCCGAATCTATTGAGCCCGAAGCTTTCTTT. This codes for CSAESIEPEAFF.

The gene calls are TRBV9 and TRBJ1-1; D unresolved. Germline loops: CDR1 SGDLS, CDR2 YYNGEE. The CDR3 runs to 13 residues. V dropped 2 bases and J dropped 1 base, with 6 bases sitting between them. CDR3 protein: CASSVKPNTEAFF. The CDR3 DNA is TGTGCCAGCAGCGTGAAGCCGAACACTGAAGCTTTCTTT. Filled out from reference TRBV9 and TRBJ1-1, the complete variable domain reads DSGVTQTPKHLITATGQRVTLRCSPRSGDLSVYWYQQSLDQGLQFLIQYYNGEERAKGNILERFSAQQFPDLHSELNLSSLELGDSALYFCASSVKPNTEAFFGQGTRLTVV.

Here the CDR3 reads CASSSAVGGGLAQYF. DNA for the CDR3: TGCGCCAGCAGCTCCGCCGTCGGGGGCGGGTTGGCCCAGTACTTC. This chain joins TRBV5-1 and TRBJ2-5; TRBD1 or TRBD2 may be the D gene (6 bases each). Per the germline V gene, CDR1 is SGHRS and CDR2 is YFSETQ. With 3 bases removed from V and 9 bases from J, the gap between germline ends came to 21 bases. The CDR3 is 15 amino acids.

This clonotype was counted only a few times. The V and J genes are TRBV10-3 and TRBJ2-3; the D gene could be TRBD1 or TRBD2 (5 bases each). Trimming took off 2 bases at V and 4 bases at J, with 13 bases between the two ends. Germline V CDR1 and CDR2: ENHRY, SYGVKD. This CDR3 region has 15 residues. Written as DNA, the CDR3 is TGTGCCATCAGTGAGCAGGGAGAGTGGGCAGATACGCAGTATTTT. Protein: CAISEQGEWADTQYF.

The chain uses TRBV5-1 and TRBJ2-7, with D unclear. This CDR3 has 15 amino acids. CDR1 SGHRS and CDR2 YFSETQ come from the germline V gene. V lost 2 bases, J lost 1 base, and 13 bases lay in between. In DNA, the CDR3 is TGCGCCAGCAGCTTCTGGGCAGATAATTCCTACGAGCAGTACTTC. It translates to CASSFWADNSYEQYF. The full variable domain, completed using reference TRBV5-1 and TRBJ2-7, is KAGVTQTPRYLIKTRGQQVTLSCSPISGHRSVSWYQQTPGQGLQFLFEYFSETQRNKGNFPGRFSGRQFSNSRSEMNVSTLELGDSALYLCASSFWADNSYEQYFGPGTRLTVT.

CDR3: CASSLGQTTNYGYTF. The CDR3, as DNA: TGTGCCAGCAGCTTGGGACAGACTACTAACTATGGCTACACCTTC. V is TRBV7-8 and J is TRBJ1-2; 7 positions match TRBD1. In germline, CDR1 is SGHVS, CDR2 FQNEAQ. The CDR3 has 15 residues. Germline trimming cut 3 bases from V and 0 bases from J; bases unmatched to any gene: 4.

V usage is TRBV7-9 and J usage is TRBJ2-5; 8 bases are shared with TRBD1. The CDR3 consists of 16 residues. From germline, CDR1 is SEHNR and CDR2 FQNEAQ (reference sequence). The junction had 6 bases not matched to a gene; V was cut back by 1 base and J by 2 bases. DNA of the CDR3: TGTGCCAGCAGCTTAGTCCCTGGGGACAGGCAAGAGACCCAGTACTTC. This codes for CASSLVPGDRQETQYF.

The V and J genes are TRBV5-6 and TRBJ2-5; D might be TRBD2 (6 bases). This CDR3 comprises 16 residues. Germline V CDR1 and CDR2: SGHDT, YYEEEE. The germline V and J ends were trimmed by 1 base and 2 bases, with 15 bases remaining between them. As DNA, the CDR3 is TGTGCCAGCAGCTTGTCGGGACTGGCCTTTCAAGAGACCCAGTACTTC. Translated, it gives CASSLSGLAFQETQYF.

The table lists this clonotype with many counts. V usage is TRBV18 and J usage is TRBJ2-7; D might be TRBD1 (6 bases). Germline-derived CDR1 and CDR2 are KGHSH and LQKENI. The CDR3 totals 14 residues. Trimming pared 1 base from V and 2 bases from J, leaving 9 bases between. CDR3 coding DNA: TGTGCCAGCTCACCACGACAGGTAACCTACGAGCAGTACTTC. It codes for CASSPRQVTYEQYF.

This clonotype has a handful of counts. The chain is built from TRBV20-1 and TRBJ2-3, with D tentatively TRBD1 or TRBD2 (5 bases each). Trimming stripped 4 bases from V and 1 base from J, with 15 bases between. CDR1 and CDR2 (germline): DFQATT, SNEGSKA (reference sequence). The CDR3 loop spans 15 amino acids. The CDR3 region is CSAIPIRDRTDTQYF. The CDR3 DNA follows: TGCAGTGCTATTCCAATTCGGGACCGCACAGATACGCAGTATTTT.

This rearrangement joins TRBV3-1 to TRBJ2-5, with D possibly matching TRBD2 (5 bases). V was cut by 3 bases and J by 1 base, with 9 bases left in between. CDR3 length: 14 amino acids. From germline, CDR1 is LGHDT and CDR2 YNNKEL (reference sequence). CDR3 residues: CASSHGNFQETQYF. The CDR3 coding sequence is TGTGCCAGCAGCCACGGGAACTTCCAAGAGACCCAGTACTTC.

V usage is TRBV18 and J usage is TRBJ1-6; D gene unclear. Trimming removed 2 bases from V and 9 bases from J, with 17 bases in between. Germline V gene sequence: CDR1 KGHSH, CDR2 LQKENI. The CDR3 sequence is 16 residues long. The CDR3 coding sequence is TGTGCCAGCTCACCAGCCCCGATAGGGTGGAGTTCACCCCTCCACTTT. Protein sequence: CASSPAPIGWSSPLHF.

This clonotype was seen a handful of times. V and J are TRBV27 and TRBJ2-1; D might be TRBD2 (6 bases). The CDR3 extends over 11 amino acids. V shed 6 bases and J shed 12 bases, with 12 bases lying between them. CDR1 and CDR2 (germline): MNHEY, SMNVEV (reference sequence). CDR3 DNA: TGTGCCAGCAGCGGTTTGGGAGGGCAGTTCTTC. This translates into CASSGLGGQFF.

This clonotype has only one observation. The chain has TRBV29-1 and TRBJ2-4; tentatively, D is TRBD2 (5 bases). Trimming took off 5 bases at V and 1 base at J, with 15 bases between the two ends. Per the germline V gene, CDR1 is SQVTM and CDR2 is ANQGSEA. The CDR3 loop spans 15 amino acids. CDR3 region: CSVSLRGKAKNIQYF. In nucleotides, the CDR3 is TGCAGCGTTAGTCTTCGAGGGAAGGCCAAAAACATTCAGTACTTC.

About this clonotype itself: The CDR3 does not end in the conserved phenylalanine or tryptophan, so this is likely a read error. The limits of the CDR3 on the DNA are not certain, so only TCRdb's listed CDR3 is given. This chain connects TRBV3-1 to TRBJ2-3; the table assigns TRBD1, which was not confirmed against the DNA. Germline assignment: CDR1 LGHDT and CDR2 YNNKEL (reference sequence). 12 amino acids form the CDR3, both terminal residues included. CDR3 protein: CASSRGQGPSML.

The chain joins TRBV15 to TRBJ1-3; 7 bases are shared with TRBD1. The germline V gene encodes CDR1 LNHNV and CDR2 YYDKDF (reference sequence). The CDR3 is 16 amino acids. The ends lost 2 bases at V and 0 bases at J; junction bases unmatched: 4. The CDR3 DNA reads as TGTGCCACCAGCAGAACAGGGGATATCTCTGGAAACACCATATATTTT. Translating gives CATSRTGDISGNTIYF. Drawing the rest from reference TRBV15 and TRBJ1-3, the complete variable domain is DAMVIQNPRYQVTQFGKPVTLSCSQTLNHNVMYWYQQKSSQAPKLLFHYYDKDFNNEADTPDNFQSRRPNTSFCFLDIRSPGLGDTAMYLCATSRTGDISGNTIYFGEGSWLTVV.

This clonotype was counted at least ten times. The chain couples TRBV9 to TRBJ2-1; tentatively, D is TRBD1 (5 bases). This CDR3 is built from 15 residues. V dropped 0 bases and J dropped 7 bases, with 14 bases sitting between them. The germline V gene encodes CDR1 SGDLS and CDR2 YYNGEE. The CDR3 reads CASSVAQVGMNEQFF. CDR3 DNA sequence: TGTGCCAGCAGCGTAGCACAGGTGGGGATGAATGAGCAGTTCTTC.